This T cell receptor (beta chain) was recovered during a study of cytomegalovirus exposure and HLA in healthy donors. Study results and limitations: As was reported, the HLA-A and HLA-B alleles of most subjects were accurately predicted from TCR beta sequences. When analyzed later, the rates of TCR association showed variation by HLA locus, with DRB1 the most and HLA-C the fewest.

The CDR3 is 13 residues long. CDR1 and CDR2 from the germline V gene are SGHVS and FNYEAQ. The V and J ends lost 0 bases and 4 bases respectively, with 6 bases between them. This PCR relied on a set of 60 Vbeta primers and 13 Jbeta primers. The assay was immunoSEQ multiplex PCR, and TCRdb's table has in-frame clones only and misses some. The sample includes 120,000 to 150,000 clones, about three quarters of them seen just once. Comment on this clone: The antigen is undetermined. The same CDR3 can be traced to other DNA sequences in this sample.

The TCR originated in a man in his forties in good health and CMV-seropositive. V and J are TRBV7-6 and TRBJ1-1; no reliable D call. The sample was PBMCs. CDR3 coding DNA: TGTGCCAGCAGCTTAGCTCGGGTCACTGAAGCTTTCTTT. This codes for CASSLARVTEAFF.